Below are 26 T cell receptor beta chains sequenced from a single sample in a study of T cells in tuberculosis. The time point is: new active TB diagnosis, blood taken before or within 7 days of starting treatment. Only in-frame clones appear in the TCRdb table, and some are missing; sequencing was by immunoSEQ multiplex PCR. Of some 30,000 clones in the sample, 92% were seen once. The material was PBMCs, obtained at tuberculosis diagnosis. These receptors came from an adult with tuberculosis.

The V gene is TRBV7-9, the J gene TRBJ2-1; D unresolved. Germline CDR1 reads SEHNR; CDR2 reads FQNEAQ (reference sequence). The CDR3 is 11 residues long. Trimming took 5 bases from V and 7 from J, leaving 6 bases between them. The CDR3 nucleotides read TGTGCCAGCAGCCGACTGAATGAGCAGTTCTTC. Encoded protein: CASSRLNEQFF.

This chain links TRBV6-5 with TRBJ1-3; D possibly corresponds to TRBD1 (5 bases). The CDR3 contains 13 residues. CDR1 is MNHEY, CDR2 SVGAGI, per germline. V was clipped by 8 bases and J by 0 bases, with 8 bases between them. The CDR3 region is CASEGDSGNTIYF. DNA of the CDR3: TGTGCCAGCGAAGGGGACTCTGGAAACACCATATATTTT.

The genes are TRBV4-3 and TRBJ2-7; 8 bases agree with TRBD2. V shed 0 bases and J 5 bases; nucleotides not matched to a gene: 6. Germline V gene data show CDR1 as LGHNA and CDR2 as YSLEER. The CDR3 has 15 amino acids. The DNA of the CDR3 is TGCGCCAGCAGCCAAGAAGGGCGGGGGGTGAACGAGCAGTACTTC. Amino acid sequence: CASSQEGRGVNEQYF.

In DNA, the CDR3 is TGTGCCAGCAGACGAACGACAGCTAACTATGGCTACACCTTC. Amino acid sequence: CASRRTTANYGYTF. The J gene is TRBJ1-2, the V gene TRBV2; weak D call: TRBD1 (5 bases). The CDR3 has 14 amino acids. The germline V and J ends were trimmed by 6 bases and 0 bases, with 11 bases remaining between them. CDR1 is SNHLY and CDR2 is FYNNEI in the germline V gene.

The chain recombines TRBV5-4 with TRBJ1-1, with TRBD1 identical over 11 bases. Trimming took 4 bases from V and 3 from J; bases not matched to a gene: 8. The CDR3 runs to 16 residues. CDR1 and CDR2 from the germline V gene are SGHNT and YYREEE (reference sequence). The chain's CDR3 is CASSLGTGGMDTEAFF. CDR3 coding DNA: TGTGCCAGCAGCCTCGGGACAGGGGGAATGGACACTGAAGCTTTCTTT.

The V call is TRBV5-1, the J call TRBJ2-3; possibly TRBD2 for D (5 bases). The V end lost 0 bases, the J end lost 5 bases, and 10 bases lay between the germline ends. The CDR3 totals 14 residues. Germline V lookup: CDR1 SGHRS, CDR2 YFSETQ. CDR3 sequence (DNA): TGCGCCAGCAGCTTGGAGACTACCCTAGATACGCAGTATTTT. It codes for CASSLETTLDTQYF.

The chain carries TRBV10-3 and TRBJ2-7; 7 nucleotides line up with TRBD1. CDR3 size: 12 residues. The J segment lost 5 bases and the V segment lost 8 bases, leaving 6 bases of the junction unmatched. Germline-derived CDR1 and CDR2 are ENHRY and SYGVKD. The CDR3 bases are TGTGCCATCCGGGACAGCGTCCACGAGCAGTACTTC. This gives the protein CAIRDSVHEQYF.

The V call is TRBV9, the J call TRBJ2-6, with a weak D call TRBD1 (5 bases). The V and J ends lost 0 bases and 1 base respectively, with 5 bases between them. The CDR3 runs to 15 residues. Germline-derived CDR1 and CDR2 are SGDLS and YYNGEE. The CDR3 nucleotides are TGTGCCAGCAGCGTAGCAGGGTCTGGGGCCAACGTCCTGACTTTC. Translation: CASSVAGSGANVLTF.

The CDR3 nucleotides read TGTGCCAGCAGCTGCCGCGAGACTAGCGGGAGGGCCGATTTAAAAGAGACCCAGTACTTC. Encoded protein: CASSCRETSGRADLKETQYF. The genes are TRBV21-1 and TRBJ2-5; the table gives TRBD2 as D, unverified against the DNA. TRBV21-1 is listed as a pseudogene. There are 20 residues in the CDR3.

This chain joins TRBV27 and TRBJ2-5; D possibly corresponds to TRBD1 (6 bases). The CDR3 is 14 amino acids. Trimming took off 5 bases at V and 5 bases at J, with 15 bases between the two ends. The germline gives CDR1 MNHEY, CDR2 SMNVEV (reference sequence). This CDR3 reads CASSSQGSWETQYF. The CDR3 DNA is TGTGCCAGCAGTAGCCAGGGGTCTTGGGAGACCCAGTACTTC.

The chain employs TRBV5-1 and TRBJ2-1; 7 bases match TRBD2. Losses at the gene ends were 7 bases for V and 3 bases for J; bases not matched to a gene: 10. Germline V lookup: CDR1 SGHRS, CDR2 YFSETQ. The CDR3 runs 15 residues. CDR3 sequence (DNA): TGCGCCAGCGGGCCTTCGGGCGGGAGCTACAATGAGCAGTTCTTC. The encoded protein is CASGPSGGSYNEQFF.

The CDR3 sequence is CASSYSTRGDGYTF. CDR3 in DNA: TGTGCCAGCAGTTACTCGACCAGGGGGGATGGCTACACCTTC. The gene calls are TRBV6-5 and TRBJ1-2; the match to TRBD1 covers 7 bases. With V trimmed by 0 bases and J by 6 bases, 4 bases remained unmatched. The CDR3 is made up of 14 amino acids. Per the germline V gene, CDR1 is MNHEY and CDR2 is SVGAGI.

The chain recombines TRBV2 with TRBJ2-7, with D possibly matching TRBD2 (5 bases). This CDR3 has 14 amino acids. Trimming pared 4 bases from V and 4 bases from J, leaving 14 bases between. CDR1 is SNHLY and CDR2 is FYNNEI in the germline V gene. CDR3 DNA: TGTGCCAGCAGTGTAGACCCGGGGTCGTACGAGCAGTACTTC. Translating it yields CASSVDPGSYEQYF.

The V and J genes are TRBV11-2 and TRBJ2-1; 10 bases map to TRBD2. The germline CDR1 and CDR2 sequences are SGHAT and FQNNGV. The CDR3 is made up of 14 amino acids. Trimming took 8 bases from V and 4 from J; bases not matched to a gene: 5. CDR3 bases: TGTGCCAGCCAACTAGCGGGGTCTTACAATGAGCAGTTCTTC. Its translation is CASQLAGSYNEQFF.

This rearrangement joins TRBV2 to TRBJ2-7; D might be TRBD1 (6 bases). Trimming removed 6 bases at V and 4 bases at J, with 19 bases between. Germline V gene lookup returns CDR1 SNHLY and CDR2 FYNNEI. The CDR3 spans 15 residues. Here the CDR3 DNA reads TGTGCCAGCAGGGACAGCTTCCAGTTTCCATACGAGCAGTACTTC. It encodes CASRDSFQFPYEQYF. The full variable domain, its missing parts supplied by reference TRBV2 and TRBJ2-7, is EPEVTQTPSHQVTQMGQEVILRCVPISNHLYFYWYRQILGQKVEFLVSFYNNEISEKSEIFDDQFSVERPDGSNFTLKIRSTKLEDSAMYFCASRDSFQFPYEQYFGPGTRLTVT.

The CDR3 nucleotides read TGTGCCAGCAGCCCGAGGGAAGGGGGCAGGGGCCCCAGTAGCTATGGCTACACCTTC. This gives the protein CASSPREGGRGPSSYGYTF. The chain links TRBV11-3 to TRBJ1-2; 7 bases map to TRBD1. Germline V gene sequence: CDR1 SGHNT, CDR2 YENEEA. Trimming cost V 5 bases and J 4 bases; bases outside gene matches: 22. CDR3 length equals 19 residues.

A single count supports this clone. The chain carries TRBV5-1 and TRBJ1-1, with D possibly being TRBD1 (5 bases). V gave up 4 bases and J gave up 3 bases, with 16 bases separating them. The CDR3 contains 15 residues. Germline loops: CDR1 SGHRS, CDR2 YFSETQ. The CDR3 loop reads CASSPRRGWDTEAFF. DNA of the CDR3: TGCGCCAGCAGCCCGAGGAGGGGCTGGGACACTGAAGCTTTCTTT.

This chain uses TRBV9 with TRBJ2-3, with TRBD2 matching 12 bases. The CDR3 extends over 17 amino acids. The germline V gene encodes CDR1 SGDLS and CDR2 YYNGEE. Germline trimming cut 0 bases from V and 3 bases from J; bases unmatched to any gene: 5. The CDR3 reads CASSVEGLAGVTDTQYF. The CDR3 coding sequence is TGTGCCAGCAGCGTAGAGGGACTAGCGGGTGTGACAGATACGCAGTATTTT.

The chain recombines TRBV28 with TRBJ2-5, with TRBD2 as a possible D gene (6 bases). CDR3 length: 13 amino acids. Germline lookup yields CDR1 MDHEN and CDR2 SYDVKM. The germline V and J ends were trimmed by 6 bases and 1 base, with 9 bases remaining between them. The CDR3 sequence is CASRGEVQETQYF. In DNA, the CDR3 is TGTGCCAGCAGGGGGGAGGTCCAAGAGACCCAGTACTTC.

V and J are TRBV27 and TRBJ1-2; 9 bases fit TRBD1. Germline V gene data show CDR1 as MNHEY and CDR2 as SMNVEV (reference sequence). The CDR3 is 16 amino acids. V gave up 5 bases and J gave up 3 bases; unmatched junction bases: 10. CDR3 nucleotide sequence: TGTGCCAGCAGTCTTACCGGGACAGGGACTCACTATGGCTACACCTTC. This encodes CASSLTGTGTHYGYTF.

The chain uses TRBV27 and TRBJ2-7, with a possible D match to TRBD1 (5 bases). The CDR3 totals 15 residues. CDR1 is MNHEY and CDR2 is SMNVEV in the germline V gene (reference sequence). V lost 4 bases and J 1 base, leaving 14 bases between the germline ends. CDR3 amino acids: CASSSRTPTSYEQYF. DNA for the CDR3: TGTGCCAGCAGTTCCCGGACACCAACATCCTACGAGCAGTACTTC.

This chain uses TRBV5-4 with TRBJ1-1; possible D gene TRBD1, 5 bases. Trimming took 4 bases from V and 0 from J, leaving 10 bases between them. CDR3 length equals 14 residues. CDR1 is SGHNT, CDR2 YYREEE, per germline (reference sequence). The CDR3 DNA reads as TGTGCCAGCAGCCCGACAGCGATGAACACTGAAGCTTTCTTT. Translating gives CASSPTAMNTEAFF.

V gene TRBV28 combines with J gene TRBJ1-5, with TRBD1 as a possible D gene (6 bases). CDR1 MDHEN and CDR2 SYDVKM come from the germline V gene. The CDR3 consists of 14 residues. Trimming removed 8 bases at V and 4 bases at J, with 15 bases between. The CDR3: CASGLLQGNQPQHF. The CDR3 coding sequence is TGTGCCAGCGGGCTACTCCAGGGGAATCAGCCCCAGCATTTT.

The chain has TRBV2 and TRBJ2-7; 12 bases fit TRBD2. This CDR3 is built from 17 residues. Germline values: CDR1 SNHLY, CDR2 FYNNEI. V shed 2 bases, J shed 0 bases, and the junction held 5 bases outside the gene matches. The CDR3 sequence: CASSEWTSGTSSYEQYF. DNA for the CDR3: TGTGCCAGCAGTGAATGGACTAGCGGGACAAGCTCCTACGAGCAGTACTTC.

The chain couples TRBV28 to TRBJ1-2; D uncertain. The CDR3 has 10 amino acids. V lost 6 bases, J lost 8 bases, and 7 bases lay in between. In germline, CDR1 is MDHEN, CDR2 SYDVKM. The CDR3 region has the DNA TGTGCCAGCAGGGTAGAAGGCTACACCTTC. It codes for CASRVEGYTF.

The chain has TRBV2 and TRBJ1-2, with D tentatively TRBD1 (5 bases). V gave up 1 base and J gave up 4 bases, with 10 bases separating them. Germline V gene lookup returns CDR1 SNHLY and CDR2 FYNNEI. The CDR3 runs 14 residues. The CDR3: CASSEDDRPYGYTF. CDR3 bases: TGTGCCAGCAGTGAAGACGACAGACCCTATGGCTACACCTTC.